This T cell receptor (beta chain) was identified in a study of shared clonotypes between healthy human individuals. Study-level points and caveats: Donor scarcity curtailed the genetic and exposure-history diversity represented herein.

Terminally differentiated effector memory CD45RA+ cells were left out of the naive CD8 fraction, which was CD45RO-negative and positively selected for CCR7. Donors comprised only Caucasian adults living in Nashville, Tennessee. With respect to this clone: Its antigen is as yet unknown.

V was cut by 4 bases and J by 2 bases, with 12 bases left in between. This CDR3 is built from 14 residues. The V gene's germline CDR1 is MNHNS and CDR2 SASEGT. Clones were read by immunoSEQ multiplex PCR, and TCRdb kept only the in-frame ones, dropping some. The table lists over 2 million clones, about 95% of them singletons. The rearrangement joins TRBV6-1 to TRBJ2-7, with a tentative D call TRBD1 (6 bases). Material: naive CD8+ T cells sorted from blood. The sequence was obtained from a man aged 18 to 30 in good health. The CDR3 is CASSGTEPPYEQYF. In DNA form, the CDR3 reads TGTGCCAGCAGTGGGACAGAACCCCCCTACGAGCAGTACTTC.